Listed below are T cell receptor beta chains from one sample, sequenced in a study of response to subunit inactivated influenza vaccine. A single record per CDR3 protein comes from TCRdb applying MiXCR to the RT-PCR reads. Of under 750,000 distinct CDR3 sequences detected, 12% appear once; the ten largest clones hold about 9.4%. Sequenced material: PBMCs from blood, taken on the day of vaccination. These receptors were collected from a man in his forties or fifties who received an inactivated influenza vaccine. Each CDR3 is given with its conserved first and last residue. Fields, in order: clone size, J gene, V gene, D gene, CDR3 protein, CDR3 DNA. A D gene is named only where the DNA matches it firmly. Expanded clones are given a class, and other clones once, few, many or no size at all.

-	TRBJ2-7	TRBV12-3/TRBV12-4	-	CASSSSQGQYF	TGTGCCAGCAGTTCCTCCCAGGGGCAGTACTTC
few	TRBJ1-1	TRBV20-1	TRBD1	CSASGQGPTEAFF	TGCAGTGCTAGTGGACAGGGGCCCACTGAAGCTTTCTTT
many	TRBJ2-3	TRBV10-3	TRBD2	CASYPGLAGGGDTQYF	TGTGCCAGCTATCCGGGACTAGCGGGAGGGGGAGATACGCAGTATTTT
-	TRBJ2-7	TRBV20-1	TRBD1	CSAWDSSYEQYF	TGCAGTGCTTGGGACAGCTCCTACGAGCAGTACTTC
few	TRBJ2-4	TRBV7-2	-	CASSLTLAKNIQYF	TGTGCCAGCAGCTTAACCCTAGCCAAAAACATTCAGTACTTC
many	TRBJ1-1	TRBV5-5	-	CASSPSLAEAFF	TGTGCCAGCAGCCCCTCCCTCGCTGAAGCTTTCTTT
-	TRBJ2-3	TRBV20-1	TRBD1	CSAQQGARTDTQSF	TGCAGTGCTCAACAGGGGGCCCGCACAGATACGCAGTCTTTT
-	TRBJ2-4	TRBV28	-	CASTMGNGREKKDIQYF	TGTGCCAGCACTATGGGGAACGGACGGGAAAAGAAAGACATTCAGTACTTC
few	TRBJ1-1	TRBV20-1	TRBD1	CSASRTGGVGNTEAFF	TGCAGTGCTTCTCGGACAGGGGGGGTTGGGAACACTGAAGCTTTCTTT
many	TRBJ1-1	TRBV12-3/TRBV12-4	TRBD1	CASSPGTGGLMNTEAFF	TGTGCCAGCAGTCCAGGGACAGGGGGCCTCATGAACACTGAAGCTTTCTTT
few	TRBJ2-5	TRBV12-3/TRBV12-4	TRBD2	CASNPRGEGETQYF	TGTGCCAGCAACCCCCGGGGGGAAGGGGAGACCCAGTACTTC
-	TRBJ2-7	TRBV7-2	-	CASSASEYGTYEQYF	TGTGCCAGCAGCGCGAGTGAATACGGTACCTACGAGCAGTACTTC
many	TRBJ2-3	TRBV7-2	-	CASSLGYSTDTQYF	TGTGCCAGCAGCTTAGGGTACAGCACAGATACGCAGTATTTT
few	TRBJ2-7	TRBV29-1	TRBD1	CSVLTGGAYEQYF	TGCAGCGTCTTGACAGGGGGCGCCTACGAGCAGTACTTC
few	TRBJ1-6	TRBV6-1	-	CASSQSRVGNSPLHF	TGTGCCAGCAGTCAATCAAGGGTGGGGAATTCACCCCTCCACTTT
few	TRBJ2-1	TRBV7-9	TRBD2	CAGRLAGGYEQFF	TGTGCCGGAAGACTAGCGGGAGGTTATGAGCAGTTCTTC
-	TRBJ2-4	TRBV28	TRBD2	CASSLSGGRGAKNIQYF	TGTGCCAGCAGTTTATCGGGGGGGCGCGGGGCCAAAAACATTCAGTACTTC
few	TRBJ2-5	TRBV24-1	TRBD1	CATSDPTGDETQYF	TGTGCCACCAGTGATCCGACAGGGGACGAGACCCAGTACTTC
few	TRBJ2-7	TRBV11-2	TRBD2	CASRPGLAGVSYEQYF	TGTGCCAGCAGGCCGGGACTAGCGGGGGTCTCCTACGAGCAGTACTTC
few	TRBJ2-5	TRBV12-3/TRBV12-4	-	CASSQTKGREETQYF	TGTGCCAGCAGTCAGACCAAGGGGCGGGAAGAGACCCAGTACTTC
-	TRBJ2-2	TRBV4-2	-	CASSQAQFDTGELFF	TGTGCCAGCAGCCAAGCCCAGTTCGACACCGGGGAGCTGTTTTTT
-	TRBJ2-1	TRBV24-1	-	CATSLSGHNEQFF	TGTGCCACCAGTCTCTCGGGGCACAATGAGCAGTTCTTC
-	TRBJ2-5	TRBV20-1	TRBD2	CSGTSGGARKTQYF	TGCAGCGGCACTAGCGGGGGGGCTCGAAAGACCCAGTACTTC
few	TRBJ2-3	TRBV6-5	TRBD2	CASSYSVGGVTDTQYF	TGTGCCAGCAGTTACTCAGTGGGGGGGGTCACAGATACGCAGTATTTT
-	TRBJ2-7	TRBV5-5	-	CASGLGVFYEQYF	TGTGCCAGCGGCTTGGGGGTATTCTACGAGCAGTACTTC
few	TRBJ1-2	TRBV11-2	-	CASSRRTDSYGYTF	TGTGCCAGCAGCCGGAGGACAGACTCTTATGGCTACACCTTC
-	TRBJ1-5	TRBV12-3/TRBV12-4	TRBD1	CASSPSTGSNQPQHF	TGTGCCAGCAGTCCTTCGACAGGGAGCAATCAGCCCCAGCATTTT
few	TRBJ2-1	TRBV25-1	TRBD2	CASSELVSSGSKQFF	TGTGCCAGCAGTGAATTGGTCTCTAGCGGGAGCAAGCAGTTCTTC
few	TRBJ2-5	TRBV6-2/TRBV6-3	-	CASRLVGSWETQYF	TGTGCCAGCAGACTCGTGGGGAGTTGGGAGACCCAGTACTTC